The clone carrying this T cell receptor (beta chain) was counted at least ten times. Antigen specificity is unknown. At one end, the junction sequence differs from germline, possibly due to a read error. TCRdb fed the 5' RACE reads into MiXCR, producing one record per CDR3 protein. The sample shows some 57,000 distinct CDR3 sequences, more than 4% of them seen only once. From germline, CDR1 is SNHLY and CDR2 FYNNEI. The CDR3 contains 16 residues. Source material was 2 million unsorted PBMCs, stored at -80 °C in RNAlater. This record belongs to a study of neurological immune-mediated disorders. Study-level findings and limits: The study found the most TCR clonal expansion in HTLV-1-associated myelopathy and the least in multiple sclerosis, below healthy controls. Clinical features showed no association with the multiple sclerosis repertoire cluster, and MRI features showed none either.

This chain connects TRBV2 to TRBJ1-2; TRBD1 matches 8 bases. Sequenced sample: PBMCs. The clonotype was recovered from a woman in her forties or fifties with multiple sclerosis. CDR3 sequence: CASSESGQGWQGSNVF. CDR3 nucleotide sequence: TGTGCCAGCAGCGAATCCGGACAGGGTTGGCAAGGATCAAACGTCTTC.